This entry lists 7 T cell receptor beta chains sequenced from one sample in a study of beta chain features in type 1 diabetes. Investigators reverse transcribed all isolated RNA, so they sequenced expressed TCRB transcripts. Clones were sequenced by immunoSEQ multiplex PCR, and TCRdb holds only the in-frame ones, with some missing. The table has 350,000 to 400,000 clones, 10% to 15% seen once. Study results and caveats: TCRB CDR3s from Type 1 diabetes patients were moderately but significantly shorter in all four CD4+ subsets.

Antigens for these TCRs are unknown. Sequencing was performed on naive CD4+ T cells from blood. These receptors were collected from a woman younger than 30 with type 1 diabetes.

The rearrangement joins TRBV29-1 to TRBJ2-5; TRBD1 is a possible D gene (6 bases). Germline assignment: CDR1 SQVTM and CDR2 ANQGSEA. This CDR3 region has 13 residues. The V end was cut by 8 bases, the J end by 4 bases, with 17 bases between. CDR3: CSLIPLGGETQYF. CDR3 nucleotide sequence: TGCAGCTTGATCCCCTTAGGGGGAGAGACCCAGTACTTC. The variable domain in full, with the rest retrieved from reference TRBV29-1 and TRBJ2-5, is SAVISQKPSRDICQRGTSLTIQCQVDSQVTMMFWYRQQPGQSLTLIATANQGSEATYESGFVIDKFPISRPNLTFSTLTVSNMSPEDSSIYLCSLIPLGGETQYFGPGTRLLVL.

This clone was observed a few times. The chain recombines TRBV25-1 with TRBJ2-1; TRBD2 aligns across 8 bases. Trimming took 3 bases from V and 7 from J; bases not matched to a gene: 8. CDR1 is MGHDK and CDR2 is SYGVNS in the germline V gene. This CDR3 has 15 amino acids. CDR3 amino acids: CASSEQSGGHNEQFF. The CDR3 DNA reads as TGTGCCAGCAGTGAGCAATCGGGGGGGCATAATGAGCAGTTCTTC. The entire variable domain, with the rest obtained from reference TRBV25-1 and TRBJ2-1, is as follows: EADIYQTPRYLVIGTGKKITLECSQTMGHDKMYWYQQDPGMELHLIHYSYGVNSTEKGDLSSESTVSRIRTEHFPLTLESARPSHTSQYLCASSEQSGGHNEQFFGPGTRLTVL.

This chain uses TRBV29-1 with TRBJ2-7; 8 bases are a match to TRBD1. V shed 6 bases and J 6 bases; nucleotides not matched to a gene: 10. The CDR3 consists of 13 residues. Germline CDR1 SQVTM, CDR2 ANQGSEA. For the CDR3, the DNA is TGCAGCGTCGCCGGGACAGGTGGGTTCGAGCAGTACTTC. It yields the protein CSVAGTGGFEQYF.

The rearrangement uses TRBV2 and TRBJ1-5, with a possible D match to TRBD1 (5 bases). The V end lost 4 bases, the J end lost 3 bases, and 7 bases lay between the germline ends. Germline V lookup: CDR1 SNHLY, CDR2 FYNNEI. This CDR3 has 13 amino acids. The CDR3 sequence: CASSAGNNQPQHF. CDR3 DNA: TGTGCCAGCAGTGCAGGGAACAATCAGCCCCAGCATTTT.

The CDR3 is CASSQTPRDSPLHF. The CDR3 coding sequence is TGTGCCAGCAGCCAAACCCCCCGGGATTCACCCCTCCACTTT. The rearrangement uses TRBV14 and TRBJ1-6; D call uncertain. Looked up from germline, CDR1 is SGHDN and CDR2 is FVKESK. Deletions cut 2 bases from V and 8 bases from J, with 10 bases between. The CDR3 totals 14 residues.

This CDR3 is CASNLRGRADTQYF. In nucleotides, the CDR3 is TGTGCCAGCAACCTCAGGGGGCGCGCAGATACGCAGTATTTT. The rearrangement links TRBV7-9 to TRBJ2-3; 8 nucleotides match TRBD1. Trimming removed 7 bases from V and 4 bases from J; junction bases left unmatched: 7. CDR1 SEHNR and CDR2 FQNEAQ come from the germline V gene (reference sequence). The length of the CDR3 is 14 residues.

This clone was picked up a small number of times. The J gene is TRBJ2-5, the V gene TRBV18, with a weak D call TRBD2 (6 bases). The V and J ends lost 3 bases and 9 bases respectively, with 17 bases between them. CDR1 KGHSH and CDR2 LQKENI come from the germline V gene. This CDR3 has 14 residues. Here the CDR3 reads CASSPGGDPAAQYF. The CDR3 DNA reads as TGTGCCAGCTCACCCGGAGGGGACCCCGCAGCCCAGTACTTC.